The clone carrying this T cell receptor beta chain was seen more than once but under ten times. CDR1 and CDR2 from the germline V gene are LNHDA and SQIVND (reference sequence). The V gene end was trimmed by 10 bases and the J gene end by 0 bases; junction bases not matched to a gene: 15. The CDR3 extends over 16 amino acids. The protocol was immunoSEQ multiplex PCR, while the TCRdb copy is restricted to in-frame clones and leaves out a portion. The table includes more than 95,000 clones, over 70% detected once. This sample was included in a study of blood T cell repertoires in COVID-19. The source is a woman aged 45-65 years with acute or convalescent COVID-19. The source material was peripheral blood. V usage is TRBV19 and J usage is TRBJ2-7, with TRBD2 matching over 7 bases. The chain's CDR3 is CATSSAGAGVSYEQYF. The CDR3 DNA sequence: TGTGCCACCTCCTCTGCTGGGGCGGGGGTCTCCTACGAGCAGTACTTC.